The rows below give T cell receptor beta chains drawn from one sample of a study of T cell responses to AZD1222 COVID-19 vaccine. This table comes from immunoSEQ multiplex PCR, and its TCRdb copy is limited to in-frame clones, with some not included. The sample includes about 150,000 clones, around 89% of them seen just once. Sequencing used peripheral blood, obtained on day 0 of AZD1222 vaccination. These receptors originate from an adult in good health. The CDR3 runs from the conserved cysteine through the conserved F or W. Each record gives: V gene, clone size, J gene, D gene, CDR3 protein, CDR3 DNA. D genes are given only for firm matches. Expanded clones are given a class, and other clones once, few, many or no size at all.

TRBV5-1	-	TRBJ2-3	-	CASSLRDTQYF	TGCGCCAGCAGCTTGAGGGATACGCAGTATTTT
TRBV6-5	-	TRBJ1-5	TRBD1	CASSYLGGGGNQPQHF	TGTGCCAGCAGTTACTTAGGGGGCGGGGGCAATCAGCCCCAGCATTTT
TRBV6-5	-	TRBJ1-2	TRBD1	CASRGTTGNGYTF	TGTGCCAGCAGGGGTACGACAGGGAACGGCTACACCTTC
TRBV10-3	once	TRBJ1-2	-	CAISDNGNYGYTF	TGTGCCATCAGTGATAACGGGAACTATGGCTACACCTTC
TRBV7-9	once	TRBJ1-5	TRBD1	CASSGAGTGEQPQHF	TGTGCCAGCAGCGGCGCCGGGACAGGGGAGCAGCCCCAGCATTTT
TRBV9	-	TRBJ1-6	-	CASSPHLDPYNSPLHF	TGTGCCAGCAGCCCCCACTTAGACCCCTATAATTCACCCCTCCACTTT
TRBV3-1/TRBV3-2	-	TRBJ2-5	-	CASSPQVPSGGSGETQYF	TGTGCCAGCAGTCCCCAAGTACCCTCAGGCGGATCAGGAGAGACCCAGTACTTC
TRBV16	-	TRBJ1-2	-	CASSQGSNYGYTF	TGTGCCAGCAGCCAGGGGTCTAACTATGGCTACACCTTC
TRBV6-2/TRBV6-3	-	TRBJ2-5	-	CASSSLDSIETQYF	TGTGCCAGCAGTTCTTTGGACAGTATTGAGACCCAGTACTTC
TRBV5-4	-	TRBJ1-1	-	CASSLVGGRGAGEAFF	TGTGCCAGCAGCTTGGTGGGGGGGCGAGGGGCCGGTGAAGCTTTCTTT
TRBV11-3	-	TRBJ1-5	-	CASSLTSGPKRPQHF	TGTGCCAGCAGCTTAACGTCGGGTCCTAAAAGGCCCCAGCATTTT
TRBV7-2	-	TRBJ2-2	-	CASSLSLGPNTGELFF	TGTGCCAGCAGCTTGAGCCTAGGACCGAACACCGGGGAGCTGTTTTTT
TRBV5-4	-	TRBJ1-6	-	CASNFRGSRNSPLHF	TGTGCCAGCAATTTTAGGGGGTCGCGGAATTCACCCCTCCACTTT
TRBV2	-	TRBJ1-2	-	CASSIQEQSYGYTF	TGTGCCAGCAGTATACAGGAGCAGAGCTATGGCTACACCTTC
TRBV10-3	once	TRBJ1-3	-	CAILTDSGNTIYF	TGTGCCATCCTGACGGATTCTGGAAACACCATATATTTT
TRBV5-1	once	TRBJ1-1	-	CASSLAATGATEAFF	TGCGCCAGCAGCTTGGCCGCTACAGGTGCCACTGAAGCTTTCTTT
TRBV6-5	-	TRBJ1-1	-	CASSSGVMNTEAFF	TGTGCCAGCAGTTCCGGGGTTATGAACACTGAAGCTTTCTTT
TRBV20-1	-	TRBJ1-1	TRBD1	CSARGPTTAFF	TGCAGTGCCAGGGGGCCCACAACAGCTTTCTTT
TRBV5-1	-	TRBJ2-2	-	CASLGAANTGELFF	TGCGCCAGCCTAGGCGCAGCGAACACCGGGGAGCTGTTTTTT
TRBV6-5	-	TRBJ2-1	TRBD1	CASSLTGARNEQFF	TGTGCCAGCAGTTTGACAGGGGCACGGAATGAGCAGTTCTTC
TRBV11-2	once	TRBJ2-5	-	CASSLGGPRAQYF	TGTGCCAGCAGCTTAGGAGGTCCGAGGGCCCAGTACTTC
TRBV2	once	TRBJ2-1	-	CASKNRYNEQFF	TGTGCCAGCAAAAACAGGTACAATGAGCAGTTCTTC
TRBV2	once	TRBJ1-4	-	CASSVTENEKLFF	TGTGCCAGCAGTGTAACAGAGAATGAAAAACTGTTTTTT
TRBV3-1/TRBV3-2	-	TRBJ1-5	-	CASSPARGYQPQHF	TGTGCCAGCAGCCCTGCACGGGGGTATCAGCCCCAGCATTTT
TRBV24-1	-	TRBJ2-1	TRBD1	CATSDQTGGLYNEQFF	TGTGCCACCAGTGACCAGACAGGGGGACTGTACAATGAGCAGTTCTTC
TRBV28	once	TRBJ1-3	TRBD1	CASRTGGDWGNTIYF	TGTGCCAGCAGAACAGGGGGGGACTGGGGAAACACCATATATTTT
TRBV28	-	TRBJ1-2	-	CASSLRGALNYGYTF	TGTGCCAGCAGTTTACGGGGGGCCCTGAACTATGGCTACACCTTC
TRBV30	-	TRBJ1-5	-	CAWTRDIGAQPQHF	TGTGCCTGGACGCGGGACATAGGGGCTCAGCCCCAGCATTTT
TRBV30	-	TRBJ1-5	-	CAWGRGGNQPQHF	TGTGCCTGGGGGAGGGGGGGTAATCAGCCCCAGCATTTT
TRBV24-1	once	TRBJ2-7	TRBD1	CATSDSQIRDRDSYEQYF	TGTGCCACCAGTGATTCGCAGATTCGGGACAGGGATTCCTACGAGCAGTACTTC
TRBV19	-	TRBJ1-1	-	CASSGQHISEAFF	TGTGCCAGTAGTGGACAGCATATTTCTGAAGCTTTCTTT
TRBV3-1/TRBV3-2	-	TRBJ1-1	-	CASSQLAPGMNTEAFF	TGTGCCAGCAGCCAACTCGCCCCGGGTATGAACACTGAAGCTTTCTTT
TRBV4-3	-	TRBJ2-5	-	CASSQDLLDSQETQYF	TGCGCCAGCAGCCAAGATCTGTTAGACAGCCAAGAGACCCAGTACTTC
TRBV7-2	-	TRBJ2-7	-	CATKPGRDNSYEQYF	TGTGCCACTAAGCCGGGTAGGGACAACTCCTACGAGCAGTACTTC
TRBV12-3/TRBV12-4	-	TRBJ2-3	-	CASTPLGAYTQYF	TGTGCCAGCACCCCCCTGGGGGCCTATACGCAGTATTTT
TRBV5-1	few	TRBJ1-4	TRBD1	CASSLTGGSPGTKLFF	TGCGCCAGCAGCCTGACAGGGGGATCCCCAGGGACTAAACTGTTTTTT
TRBV7-9	-	TRBJ2-7	-	CASSSEDSWHEQYF	TGTGCCAGCAGCTCAGAAGACTCTTGGCACGAGCAGTACTTC
TRBV5-5	-	TRBJ2-5	TRBD1	CASSLGLGTGQETQYF	TGTGCCAGCAGCTTGGGACTCGGGACAGGTCAAGAGACCCAGTACTTC
TRBV2	few	TRBJ1-2	-	CASRQDSYGYTF	TGTGCCAGCAGACAGGACAGCTATGGCTACACCTTC
TRBV5-1	-	TRBJ1-3	TRBD1	CASSRDRADTIYF	TGCGCCAGCAGCCGGGACAGGGCGGACACCATATATTTT
TRBV29-1	-	TRBJ2-7	-	CSVDTPRVTYEQYF	TGCAGCGTTGACACGCCCCGGGTGACCTACGAGCAGTACTTC
TRBV11-1	-	TRBJ1-6	-	CASSLVHRANSPLHF	TGTGCCAGCAGCTTAGTACACAGGGCGAATTCACCCCTCCACTTT
TRBV2	-	TRBJ2-2	-	CASREELTNTGELFF	TGTGCCAGCCGTGAAGAACTCACGAACACCGGGGAGCTGTTTTTT
TRBV19	-	TRBJ1-5	-	CASHEGGAFNQPQHF	TGTGCCAGCCATGAGGGGGGGGCGTTCAATCAGCCCCAGCATTTT
TRBV11-2	-	TRBJ1-3	-	CASSLFTGGSGNTIYF	TGTGCCAGCAGCTTGTTCACGGGGGGCTCTGGAAACACCATATATTTT
TRBV21-1	-	TRBJ1-2	-	CASERAGNYGYTF	TGTGCCAGCGAACGAGCAGGGAACTATGGCTACACCTTC
TRBV29-1	once	TRBJ1-5	TRBD1	CSVADRGQQPQHF	TGCAGCGTTGCGGACAGGGGCCAGCAGCCCCAGCATTTT
TRBV20-1	-	TRBJ1-2	TRBD1	CSASQGGNYGYTF	TGCAGTGCTAGTCAGGGGGGAAACTATGGCTACACCTTC
TRBV19	few	TRBJ1-3	-	CASSILDAVGNTIYF	TGTGCCAGTAGTATTTTGGACGCTGTGGGAAACACCATATATTTT
TRBV7-9	-	TRBJ1-2	-	CASSLGTAGGYYGYTF	TGTGCCAGCAGCTTAGGGACAGCGGGCGGTTACTATGGCTACACCTTC
TRBV11-2	-	TRBJ2-3	TRBD1	CASSQGQENTDTQYF	TGTGCCAGCAGCCAGGGACAGGAGAACACAGATACGCAGTATTTT
TRBV7-2	-	TRBJ2-7	-	CASRRLGDYEQYF	TGTGCCAGCAGAAGACTAGGGGACTACGAGCAGTACTTC
TRBV6-5	-	TRBJ2-1	TRBD1	CASRLTGRAYNEQFF	TGTGCCAGCAGGCTGACAGGGCGCGCCTACAATGAGCAGTTCTTC